The 29 T cell receptor beta chains below come from one sample, sequenced in a study of blood T cell repertoires in COVID-19 (dated by TCRdb to the early 2020s). The protocol used for the library was the immunoSEQ multiplex PCR assay. TCRdb limited this immuneACCESS table to in-frame rearrangements with V and J called. A share of clones is missing; checked studies link under half to unresolved V genes, and the rest is unexplained. Across this sample there are tens of thousands of clones, with around 84% seen only once. 7.6% of the sample lies in the top ten. Material for sequencing was peripheral blood. All receptors come from a human donor in a cohort sampled during active COVID-19.

The V gene is TRBV3-1 (or the pseudogene TRBV3-2), the J gene TRBJ1-2; D unresolved. Germline lookup yields CDR1 LGHDT and CDR2 YNNKEL (reference sequence). Between the trimmed V and J ends, which lost 0 bases and 3 bases, there was a span of 8 bases. There are 14 residues in the CDR3. CDR3 protein: CASSQDRLDYGYTF. In DNA, the CDR3 is TGTGCCAGCAGCCAAGACAGGCTCGACTATGGCTACACCTTC.

In its sample, this clone was seen a few times. This CDR3 is CASSSMAGPNEQYF. The CDR3 DNA reads as TGTGCCAGTAGTTCCATGGCAGGGCCAAACGAGCAGTACTTC. This sequence joins TRBV19 and TRBJ2-7; maybe TRBD1 (5 bases). Germline CDR1 reads LNHDA; CDR2 reads SQIVND (reference sequence). The length of the CDR3 is 14 residues. Trimming removed 5 bases at V and 5 bases at J, with 16 bases between.

The genes are TRBV7-3 and TRBJ2-1; TRBD2 might be the D (5 bases). CDR3 size: 13 residues. Trimming removed 5 bases at V and 10 bases at J, with 15 bases between. Germline lookup yields CDR1 SGHTA and CDR2 FQGTGA. In nucleotides, the CDR3 is TGTGCCAGCAGCCGCCCGGGGTCGTCGGAGCAGTTCTTC. Protein: CASSRPGSSEQFF.

V gene TRBV7-2 combines with J gene TRBJ1-3; tentatively, D is TRBD1 (5 bases). The V end was cut by 5 bases, the J end by 0 bases, with 14 bases between. The V gene's germline CDR1 is SGHTA and CDR2 FQGNSA. The CDR3 runs to 16 residues. CDR3 nucleotides: TGTGCCAGCAGCCCTCGGGACTTCTACTCTGGAAACACCATATATTTT. Translated: CASSPRDFYSGNTIYF.

The chain has TRBV5-4 and TRBJ2-5, with 9 bases lining up with TRBD2. J lost 2 bases, V lost 4 bases, and 6 bases had no gene match. This CDR3 has 15 residues. The germline gives CDR1 SGHNT, CDR2 YYREEE (reference sequence). In nucleotides, the CDR3 is TGTGCCAGCAGCCTAGGACTAGCGACACAAGAGACCCAGTACTTC. Translated, it gives CASSLGLATQETQYF. Filled out from reference TRBV5-4 and TRBJ2-5, the complete variable domain reads ETGVTQSPTHLIKTRGQQVTLRCSSQSGHNTVSWYQQALGQGPQFIFQYYREEENGRGNFPPRFSGLQFPNYSSELNVNALELDDSALYLCASSLGLATQETQYFGPGTRLLVL.

The CDR3 sequence is CASSLQGGGYTF. The CDR3 coding sequence is TGTGCCAGCAGCTTGCAGGGTGGGGGCTACACCTTC. V is TRBV7-9 and J is TRBJ1-2, with D possibly matching TRBD1 (5 bases). The CDR3 length is 12 residues. V was trimmed by 3 bases and J by 8 bases, leaving 10 bases between them. In germline, CDR1 is SEHNR, CDR2 FQNEAQ (reference sequence).

The chain couples TRBV10-2 to TRBJ2-7; 9 bases fit TRBD2. Germline assignment: CDR1 WSHSY and CDR2 SAAADI. V was clipped by 7 bases and J by 6 bases; unmatched bases: 4. The length of the CDR3 is 12 residues. DNA of the CDR3: TGCGCCAGCACGGGACTAGCTGCCGAGCAGTACTTC. The encoded protein is CASTGLAAEQYF.

The rearrangement links TRBV5-1 to TRBJ2-7; TRBD1 matches 8 bases. The CDR3 totals 14 residues. V lost 1 base, J lost 3 bases, and 3 bases stayed unmatched. The germline gives CDR1 SGHRS, CDR2 YFSETQ. The CDR3: CASSLLGQGYEQYF. The CDR3 nucleotides read TGCGCCAGCAGCTTGTTAGGACAGGGCTACGAGCAGTACTTC.

This chain joins TRBV4-2 and TRBJ1-2; a possible D gene is TRBD1 (6 bases). V was shortened by 1 base and J by 8 bases, with 17 bases between the two germline ends. The CDR3 runs 15 residues. The germline V gene has CDR1 LGHNA and CDR2 YNFKEQ. CDR3 in amino acids: CASSQADSLQGGYTF. Here the CDR3 DNA reads TGTGCCAGCAGCCAAGCGGACAGCCTGCAGGGCGGCTACACCTTC.

This clone was observed a single time. The V call is TRBV5-6, the J call TRBJ2-7; TRBD2 matches 7 bases. The CDR3 has 15 residues. V lost 2 bases, J lost 1 base, and 6 bases stayed unmatched. In germline, CDR1 is SGHDT, CDR2 YYEEEE. The CDR3 spells CASSLLPGGSYEQYF. CDR3 bases: TGTGCCAGCAGCTTACTACCGGGGGGTTCCTACGAGCAGTACTTC.

V is TRBV28 and J is TRBJ2-1; D may be TRBD2 (6 bases). Per germline, CDR1 MDHEN and CDR2 SYDVKM. Trimming shortened V by 2 bases and J by 7 bases, and 12 bases separated the two germline ends. The length of the CDR3 is 14 residues. CDR3 sequence (DNA): TGTGCCAGCAGTTTAGGAGGGGTTGGGAATGAGCAGTTCTTC. Protein product: CASSLGGVGNEQFF. The variable domain in full, with the rest retrieved from reference TRBV28 and TRBJ2-1, is DVKVTQSSRYLVKRTGEKVFLECVQDMDHENMFWYRQDPGLGLRLIYFSYDVKMKEKGDIPEGYSVSREKKERFSLILESASTNQTSMYLCASSLGGVGNEQFFGPGTRLTVL.

The genes are TRBV6-5 and TRBJ1-5, with TRBD1 matching over 10 bases. Germline CDR1 MNHEY, CDR2 SVGAGI. The CDR3 length is 15 residues. Trimming took 7 bases from V and 3 from J; bases not matched to a gene: 6. DNA of the CDR3: TGTGCCAGCACGTTGGACAGGGGGACCAATCAGCCCCAGCATTTT. Its translation is CASTLDRGTNQPQHF.

In this sample, this clone turned up once. The chain uses TRBV2 and TRBJ2-1, with D possibly being TRBD2 (6 bases). This CDR3 comprises 13 residues. Germline V gives CDR1 SNHLY, CDR2 FYNNEI. Trimming took 4 bases from V and 4 from J, leaving 8 bases between them. The CDR3 coding sequence is TGTGCCAGCAGTGCCGGGACTTACAATGAGCAGTTCTTC. Residues: CASSAGTYNEQFF.

This clone has a single count. V and J are TRBV14 and TRBJ2-5; 8 bases agree with TRBD2. The CDR3 loop spans 17 amino acids. J lost 0 bases, V lost 2 bases, and 8 bases had no gene match. Per the germline V gene, CDR1 is SGHDN and CDR2 is FVKESK. The CDR3 protein is CASSQIRTSWDQETQYF. The CDR3 DNA follows: TGTGCCAGCAGCCAAATAAGGACTAGCTGGGACCAAGAGACCCAGTACTTC.

The chain combines TRBV18 with TRBJ2-7, with TRBD1 matching over 9 bases. Trimming took 3 bases from V and 3 from J; bases not matched to a gene: 3. The CDR3 spans 14 residues. CDR1 KGHSH and CDR2 LQKENI come from the germline V gene. CDR3 loop: CASSPRDRDYEQYF. The CDR3 DNA reads TGTGCCAGCTCACCCCGGGACAGGGACTACGAGCAGTACTTC.

The chain couples TRBV27 to TRBJ2-7; TRBD1 agrees at 8 bases. CDR1 is MNHEY and CDR2 is SMNVEV in the germline V gene (reference sequence). The CDR3 has 15 residues. V was clipped by 1 base and J by 4 bases; unmatched bases: 6. CDR3 protein: CASSLLGTGGYEQYF. DNA for the CDR3: TGTGCCAGCAGTTTATTAGGGACAGGCGGGTACGAGCAGTACTTC.

This chain joins TRBV6-4 and TRBJ1-1, with no clear D. Per germline, CDR1 MRHNA and CDR2 SNTAGT. CDR3 length: 13 amino acids. Trimming cost V 4 bases and J 1 base, with 7 bases left between them. This chain's CDR3 is CASSVAGNTEAFF. CDR3 DNA: TGTGCCAGCAGTGTCGCAGGGAACACTGAAGCTTTCTTT.

CDR3 loop: CASSLGQGASTDTQYF. CDR3 bases: TGTGCCAGCAGTTTAGGACAGGGGGCTAGCACAGATACGCAGTATTTT. The chain links TRBV28 to TRBJ2-3; 11 bases agree with TRBD1. V gave up 2 bases and J gave up 0 bases; unmatched junction bases: 1. CDR1 is MDHEN and CDR2 is SYDVKM in the germline V gene. This CDR3 has 16 residues.

This clone was recorded once. The chain combines TRBV2 with TRBJ1-2; D might be TRBD1 (5 bases). Per germline, CDR1 SNHLY and CDR2 FYNNEI. The CDR3 is 13 amino acids. With 0 bases removed from V and 7 bases from J, the gap between germline ends came to 9 bases. CDR3 amino acids: CASSEAYGGGYTF. DNA for the CDR3: TGTGCCAGCAGTGAAGCATACGGGGGTGGCTACACCTTC.

This clone was seen a handful of times. The V gene is TRBV20-1, the J gene TRBJ1-2; no definite D call. V shed 3 bases and J shed 8 bases, with 19 bases lying between them. The CDR3 is made up of 14 amino acids. Germline CDR1 is DFQATT and CDR2 is SNEGSKA (reference sequence). CDR3 coding DNA: TGCAGTGCTAGTTTATACGCGGGAGGCGGCGGCTACACCTTC. As protein: CSASLYAGGGGYTF.

The gene calls are TRBV24-1 and TRBJ1-5, with a weak D call TRBD1 (5 bases). The CDR3 spans 14 residues. Trimming left V 6 bases short and J 3 bases short, with 11 bases between. The germline gives CDR1 KGHDR, CDR2 SFDVKD. The CDR3 region is CATSTDSPNQPQHF. CDR3 nucleotide sequence: TGTGCCACCAGTACTGACAGCCCCAATCAGCCCCAGCATTTT.

V and J are TRBV5-1 and TRBJ2-7; 9 positions match TRBD1. Per germline, CDR1 SGHRS and CDR2 YFSETQ. V trimming: 5 bases; J trimming: 3 bases; junction bases outside the gene matches: 9. CDR3 length: 15 amino acids. As DNA, the CDR3 is TGCGCCAGCAGAAAATCTGGACAGGGGAACTACGAGCAGTACTTC. This gives the protein CASRKSGQGNYEQYF.

The chain uses TRBV6-5 and TRBJ1-2, with unresolved D. Trimming cost V 2 bases and J 6 bases, with 10 bases left between them. This CDR3 contains 13 residues. CDR1 is MNHEY, CDR2 SVGAGI, per germline. As DNA, the CDR3 is TGTGCCAGCAGTTACGGCGAGGCTAATGGCTACACCTTC. Its protein product is CASSYGEANGYTF.

This clone occurred a few times. This sequence joins TRBV2 and TRBJ2-2, with 9 bases that match TRBD2. Germline CDR1 SNHLY, CDR2 FYNNEI. The trim removed 9 bases at V and 0 bases at J, leaving 2 bases unmatched. The CDR3 has 14 residues. The CDR3 here is CASSSGTNTGELFF. The CDR3 nucleotides are TGTGCCAGTTCTAGCGGGACGAACACCGGGGAGCTGTTTTTT.

J is TRBJ1-3 and V is TRBV11-2; no firm D call. The V end lost 5 bases, the J end lost 0 bases, and 5 bases lay between the germline ends. Germline V gene sequence: CDR1 SGHAT, CDR2 FQNNGV. There are 13 residues in the CDR3. The CDR3 loop reads CASSADSGNTIYF. The CDR3 DNA follows: TGTGCCAGCAGCGCGGACTCTGGAAACACCATATATTTT.

This chain links TRBV5-1 with TRBJ2-5; TRBD1 might be the D (5 bases). Deletions cut 2 bases from V and 1 base from J, with 6 bases between. The length of the CDR3 is 13 residues. Germline V gene lookup returns CDR1 SGHRS and CDR2 YFSETQ. The CDR3 spells CASSLQVQETQYF. The CDR3, as DNA: TGCGCCAGCAGCTTACAGGTCCAAGAGACCCAGTACTTC.

The chain is built from TRBV5-6 and TRBJ2-1; a possible D gene is TRBD1 (6 bases). Trimming shortened V by 3 bases and J by 5 bases, and 15 bases separated the two germline ends. Germline CDR1 reads SGHDT; CDR2 reads YYEEEE. CDR3 length: 15 amino acids. For the CDR3, the DNA is TGTGCCAGCAGCTCCCAGGGGAGTAGGAACAATGAGCAGTTCTTC. Protein product: CASSSQGSRNNEQFF.

CDR3 coding DNA: TGTGCCAGCAGCCAAGGGGGCAAGGGTGACAATGAGCAGTTCTTC. Protein sequence: CASSQGGKGDNEQFF. The V gene is TRBV7-2, the J gene TRBJ2-1; 7 bases align to TRBD1. CDR3 length equals 15 residues. V shed 5 bases, J shed 5 bases, and the junction held 9 bases outside the gene matches. Germline V gene data show CDR1 as SGHTA and CDR2 as FQGNSA.

This chain joins TRBV30 and TRBJ2-7; weak D call: TRBD2 (6 bases). The CDR3 spans 15 residues. Germline values: CDR1 GTSNPN, CDR2 SVGIG (reference sequence). Trimming took off 0 bases at V and 3 bases at J, with 15 bases between the two ends. The CDR3, as DNA: TGTGCCTGGAGTGTACCCCCCGCGGGGATCTACGAGCAGTACTTC. This translates into CAWSVPPAGIYEQYF.